The 14 T cell receptor beta chains below were found in one sample sequenced in a study of shared clonotypes between healthy human individuals. The data were produced by immunoSEQ multiplex PCR, yet TCRdb's version contains in-frame clones alone and is incomplete. The repertoire has some 2.4 million clones, more than 85% of them found once; the top ten carry 0.36%. Sequencing was done on a sample of naive CD4+ T cells from PBMCs. Subset here: CD45RA+ positively selected. The receptors come from a man younger than 35 in good health. Some clones in this sample may be carry-over from other donors' samples.

V and J are TRBV7-9 and TRBJ1-1, with 8 bases that match TRBD1. CDR1 is SEHNR, CDR2 FQNEAQ, per germline (reference sequence). J gave up 2 bases and V 7 bases, and 9 bases lay outside the gene matches. This CDR3 region has 15 residues. In nucleotides, the CDR3 is TGTGCCAGCAACCAAAGAGACAGGGGAAACACTGAAGCTTTCTTT. Protein sequence: CASNQRDRGNTEAFF.

The genes are TRBV4-2 and TRBJ2-2; D uncertain. In germline, CDR1 is LGHNA, CDR2 YNFKEQ. Trimming removed 0 bases from V and 0 bases from J, with 8 bases in between. The CDR3 length is 16 residues. The CDR3, as DNA: TGTGCCAGCAGCCAAGACGTAGCAGCGAACACCGGGGAGCTGTTTTTT. Protein sequence: CASSQDVAANTGELFF.

The chain links TRBV5-5 to TRBJ1-1, with a weak D call TRBD1 (6 bases). The germline V gene encodes CDR1 SGHKS and CDR2 YYEKEE (reference sequence). The CDR3 is 15 amino acids. Between the trimmed V and J ends, which lost 2 bases and 0 bases, there was a span of 11 bases. CDR3 in amino acids: CASSFLGALNTEAFF. For the CDR3, the DNA is TGTGCCAGCAGCTTCCTGGGGGCCCTGAACACTGAAGCTTTCTTT. Complete variable domain (other parts from reference TRBV5-5 and TRBJ1-1): DAGVTQSPTHLIKTRGQQVTLRCSPISGHKSVSWYQQVLGQGPQFIFQYYEKEERGRGNFPDRFSARQFPNYSSELNVNALLLGDSALYLCASSFLGALNTEAFFGQGTRLTVV.

A remark on this clone: Compared with germline, one end of the junction differs, possibly owing to a read error. V gene TRBV10-1 combines with J gene TRBJ2-1, with D maybe TRBD2 (6 bases). Germline V lookup: CDR1 WNHNN, CDR2 SYGVQD (reference sequence). The CDR3 totals 12 residues. CDR3: CASSDLRRGIVF. The CDR3 bases are TGCGCCAGCAGTGATCTCCGGAGGGGAATAGTCTTC.

The V gene is TRBV6-1, the J gene TRBJ2-7; D possibly corresponds to TRBD2 (5 bases). The CDR3 consists of 16 residues. V lost 1 base to trimming and J lost 5 bases, with 18 bases between them. Germline CDR1 reads MNHNS; CDR2 reads SASEGT. The chain's CDR3 is CASSEELLVAPHEQYF. The CDR3, as DNA: TGTGCCAGCAGTGAAGAGTTACTAGTCGCTCCCCACGAGCAGTACTTC.

CDR3 in amino acids: CASSTPGQGSAGELFF. The CDR3 DNA follows: TGTGCCAGTAGTACCCCGGGACAGGGATCGGCCGGGGAGCTGTTTTTT. V usage is TRBV19 and J usage is TRBJ2-2, with 9 bases aligning to TRBD1. V was clipped by 4 bases and J by 6 bases; unmatched bases: 9. The CDR3 loop spans 16 amino acids. Germline values: CDR1 LNHDA, CDR2 SQIVND (reference sequence).

The chain carries TRBV28 and TRBJ2-7; 9 nucleotides align to TRBD2. This CDR3 is built from 16 residues. Germline V gene sequence: CDR1 MDHEN, CDR2 SYDVKM. V dropped 4 bases and J dropped 0; count of bases not matched to a gene: 7. For the CDR3, the DNA is TGTGCCAGCAGTTCCGGGACTAGCCTACTCTCCTACGAGCAGTACTTC. Translation: CASSSGTSLLSYEQYF.

CDR3 DNA: TGTGCCAGCAGTCAGCAAAAAACGGGTTCCTACGAGCAGTACTTC. It yields the protein CASSQQKTGSYEQYF. J is TRBJ2-7 and V is TRBV28, with no clear D. The length of the CDR3 is 15 residues. Germline CDR1 reads MDHEN; CDR2 reads SYDVKM. The ends were cut back, 5 bases at V and 1 base at J, with 15 bases in the middle.

This chain links TRBV7-2 with TRBJ1-3; a weak D match, TRBD1 (6 bases). This CDR3 spans 15 amino acids. V lost 4 bases, J lost 2 bases, and 12 bases lay in between. Germline V lookup: CDR1 SGHTA, CDR2 FQGNSA. The CDR3 here is CASSSEGGAGNTIYF. DNA of the CDR3: TGTGCCAGCAGCTCCGAGGGGGGAGCTGGAAACACCATATATTTT.

This clone was detected only once. CDR3 coding DNA: TGTGCCAGCAGCTTGCTGAAACAGGGGGCCCCTGGAACCTACGAGCAGTACTTC. Translated: CASSLLKQGAPGTYEQYF. The V and J genes are TRBV5-6 and TRBJ2-7; 9 bases line up with TRBD1. The ends lost 1 base at V and 2 bases at J; junction bases unmatched: 13. Germline loops: CDR1 SGHDT, CDR2 YYEEEE. This CDR3 has 18 residues. Full variable domain (remainder filled in from reference TRBV5-6 and TRBJ2-7): DAGVTQSPTHLIKTRGQQVTLRCSPKSGHDTVSWYQQALGQGPQFIFQYYEEEERQRGNFPDRFSGHQFPNYSSELNVNALLLGDSALYLCASSLLKQGAPGTYEQYFGPGTRLTVT.

This chain links TRBV11-3 with TRBJ2-7, with D tentatively TRBD2 (5 bases). V was clipped by 5 bases and J by 4 bases, with 21 bases between them. The CDR3 has 16 residues. From germline, CDR1 is SGHNT and CDR2 YENEEA. CDR3 sequence: CASSLTRSEDWYEQYF. Here the CDR3 DNA reads TGTGCCAGCAGCCTCACGCGGTCGGAGGACTGGTACGAGCAGTACTTC.

The V gene is TRBV19, the J gene TRBJ1-5; perhaps TRBD1 as D (5 bases). Germline V gene sequence: CDR1 LNHDA, CDR2 SQIVND (reference sequence). This CDR3 has 19 residues. Between the trimmed V and J ends, which lost 2 bases and 2 bases, there was a span of 22 bases. CDR3 region: CASSINRLDSLDGNQPQHF. The DNA for the CDR3 is TGTGCCAGTAGTATAAATAGATTAGACAGTTTAGATGGCAATCAGCCCCAGCATTTT.

With respect to this clone: Other nucleotide sequences from this sample produce the same CDR3. This CDR3 reads CASSLQGVNYGYTF. CDR3 DNA: TGTGCCAGCAGTTTACAGGGGGTAAACTATGGCTACACCTTC. The rearrangement uses TRBV28 and TRBJ1-2; 7 bases fit TRBD1. Germline V gene data show CDR1 as MDHEN and CDR2 as SYDVKM. V shed 2 bases and J 2 bases; nucleotides not matched to a gene: 2. CDR3 length equals 14 residues.

The rearrangement uses TRBV6-5 and TRBJ2-3; D is perhaps TRBD2 (6 bases). This CDR3 region has 12 residues. Deletions cut 7 bases from V and 8 bases from J, with 13 bases between. Germline assignment: CDR1 MNHEY and CDR2 SVGAGI. The CDR3 loop is CASTGGSATQYF. CDR3 coding DNA: TGTGCCAGCACCGGGGGTTCAGCTACGCAGTATTTT.